This T cell receptor beta chain appears in the sequencing data of a study of shared clonotypes between healthy human individuals. With respect to this clone: Its target is unknown.

Clones were read by immunoSEQ multiplex PCR, and TCRdb kept only the in-frame ones, dropping some. The repertoire consists of 750,000 to 1,000,000 clones, with 80% to 95% occurring once and the leading ten covering approximately 25%. Terminally differentiated effector memory CD45RA+ cells were excluded by CCR7 positive selection of CD45RO-negative cells. The study's findings and limits: The study's rarefaction showed incomplete sorted-subset sequencing despite large depth. Generation probabilities of non-shared clonotypes were lower (relative to those shared by all four donors). Sampling involved blood alone; tissue repertoires likely differ. The donor pool, a small one, limited the genetic and exposure-history diversity represented.

The receptor comes from a young man in good health. Sequenced: naive CD8+ T cells sorted from blood.

The CDR3 spells CASNGAGVDRPSYEQYF. DNA of the CDR3: TGTGCCAGCAACGGAGCCGGGGTGGACAGACCCTCCTACGAGCAGTACTTC. This chain joins TRBV11-2 and TRBJ2-7; a possible D gene is TRBD1 (6 bases). Trimming took 7 bases from V and 0 from J, leaving 22 bases between them. Germline CDR1 and CDR2: SGHAT and FQNNGV. The CDR3 length is 17 residues.